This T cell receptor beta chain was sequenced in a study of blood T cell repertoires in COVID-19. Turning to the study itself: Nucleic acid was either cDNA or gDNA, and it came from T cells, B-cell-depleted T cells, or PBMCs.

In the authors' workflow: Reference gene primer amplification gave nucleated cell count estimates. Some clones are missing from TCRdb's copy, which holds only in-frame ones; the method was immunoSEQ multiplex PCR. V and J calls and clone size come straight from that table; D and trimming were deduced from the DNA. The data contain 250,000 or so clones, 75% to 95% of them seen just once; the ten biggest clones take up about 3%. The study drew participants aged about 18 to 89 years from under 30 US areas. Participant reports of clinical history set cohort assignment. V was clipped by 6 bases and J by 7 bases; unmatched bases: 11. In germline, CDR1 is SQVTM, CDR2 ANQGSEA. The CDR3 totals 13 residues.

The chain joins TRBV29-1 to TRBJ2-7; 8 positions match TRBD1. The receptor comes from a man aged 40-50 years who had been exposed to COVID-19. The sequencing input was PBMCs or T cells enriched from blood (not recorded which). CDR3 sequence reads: CSVAGQGAGEQYF. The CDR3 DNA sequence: TGCAGCGTGGCGGGCCAGGGGGCGGGGGAGCAGTACTTC.